Presented here are 22 T cell receptor beta chains from one specimen sequenced in a study of blood T cell repertoires in COVID-19. TCRdb's table, derived via immunoSEQ multiplex PCR, lists solely in-frame clones and lacks some. In the table there are 200,000 to 250,000 clones, around 80% of which are singletons. The sequenced material came from PBMCs or T cells enriched from blood (not recorded which). These receptor sequences come from a man in his forties or fifties who had recovered from COVID-19.

This rearrangement joins TRBV9 to TRBJ2-7, with 8 positions matching TRBD2. The ends lost 3 bases at V and 4 bases at J; junction bases unmatched: 9. The CDR3 runs to 15 residues. Germline-derived CDR1 and CDR2 are SGDLS and YYNGEE. For the CDR3, the DNA is TGTGCCAGCAGCGGGGAGGCGGGAGGACATTACGAGCAGTACTTC. Encoded protein: CASSGEAGGHYEQYF.

This chain connects TRBV15 to TRBJ2-7; D call uncertain. V lost 1 base to trimming and J lost 2 bases, with 15 bases between them. Germline lookup yields CDR1 LNHNV and CDR2 YYDKDF (reference sequence). CDR3 length: 16 amino acids. CDR3 nucleotide sequence: TGTGCCACCAGCAGAGGGTCGGTACGAGATACCTACGAGCAGTACTTC. Translating it yields CATSRGSVRDTYEQYF. Combining the CDR3 with reference TRBV15 and TRBJ2-7 gives the whole variable domain DAMVIQNPRYQVTQFGKPVTLSCSQTLNHNVMYWYQQKSSQAPKLLFHYYDKDFNNEADTPDNFQSRRPNTSFCFLDIRSPGLGDTAMYLCATSRGSVRDTYEQYFGPGTRLTVT.

The chain carries TRBV28 and TRBJ1-5; TRBD1 is a possible D gene (5 bases). The CDR3 totals 13 residues. Germline CDR1 reads MDHEN; CDR2 reads SYDVKM. V was pared by 5 bases and J by 5 bases, with 10 bases between. CDR3 coding DNA: TGTGCCAGCAGTGGGGGAGGGGATCAGCCCCAGCATTTT. It is translated as CASSGGGDQPQHF.

The sample holds one count of this clone. The chain is built from TRBV19 and TRBJ1-2, with no clear D. Germline loops: CDR1 LNHDA, CDR2 SQIVND (reference sequence). The ends were cut back, 4 bases at V and 8 bases at J, with 14 bases in the middle. This CDR3 is built from 13 residues. CDR3 loop: CASSSYSYLGYTF. The CDR3 region has the DNA TGTGCCAGTAGTAGCTACAGCTATTTAGGCTACACCTTC.

This clone was counted once. This sequence joins TRBV2 and TRBJ1-5; D possibly corresponds to TRBD1 (5 bases). The germline V and J ends were trimmed by 7 bases and 4 bases, with 11 bases remaining between them. Germline V CDR1 and CDR2: SNHLY, FYNNEI. The CDR3 consists of 13 residues. CDR3: CASIRDWNQPQHF. The CDR3, as DNA: TGTGCCAGCATCAGGGATTGGAATCAGCCCCAGCATTTT.

The genes are TRBV28 and TRBJ2-1; D possibly corresponds to TRBD1 (6 bases). V was shortened by 6 bases and J by 4 bases, with 13 bases between the two germline ends. CDR1 MDHEN and CDR2 SYDVKM come from the germline V gene. This CDR3 has 14 amino acids. CDR3 protein: CASRTGTLYNEQFF. The CDR3 nucleotides are TGTGCCAGCAGAACCGGGACACTTTACAATGAGCAGTTCTTC.

This clone was recorded a few times. The chain combines TRBV13 with TRBJ1-1; D not resolved. Germline CDR1 is PRHDT and CDR2 is FYEKMQ (reference sequence). V dropped 5 bases and J dropped 2 bases, with 15 bases sitting between them. This CDR3 region has 15 residues. CDR3 sequence: CASSRPGSSNTEAFF. As DNA, the CDR3 is TGTGCCAGCAGCCGACCCGGGTCTTCAAACACTGAAGCTTTCTTT.

V usage is TRBV6-5 and J usage is TRBJ2-7, with D maybe TRBD1 (6 bases). Trimming took 0 bases from V and 5 from J, leaving 14 bases between them. Germline-derived CDR1 and CDR2 are MNHEY and SVGAGI. CDR3 size: 15 residues. CDR3 residues: CASSYSNTGKNEQYF. The CDR3 bases are TGTGCCAGCAGTTACTCGAACACAGGGAAAAACGAGCAGTACTTC.

This chain connects TRBV5-1 to TRBJ1-3; D may be TRBD1 (5 bases). The CDR3 runs 15 residues. In germline, CDR1 is SGHRS, CDR2 YFSETQ. V was cut by 2 bases and J by 0 bases, with 9 bases left in between. CDR3 DNA sequence: TGCGCCAGCAGCTTAAACGGGGGCTCTGGAAACACCATATATTTT. Translated: CASSLNGGSGNTIYF.

The chain combines TRBV9 with TRBJ1-2; a weak D match, TRBD1 (5 bases). Germline values: CDR1 SGDLS, CDR2 YYNGEE. CDR3 length: 14 residues. V lost 0 bases to trimming and J lost 4 bases, with 10 bases between them. Here the CDR3 DNA reads TGTGCCAGCAGCGTAGGGGGGGAACCCTATGGCTACACCTTC. Translated: CASSVGGEPYGYTF.

The chain combines TRBV9 with TRBJ2-5; 8 nucleotides align to TRBD2. J gave up 4 bases and V 4 bases, and 6 bases lay outside the gene matches. The CDR3 covers 14 residues. The germline V gene has CDR1 SGDLS and CDR2 YYNGEE. CDR3 DNA sequence: TGTGCCAGCAGCTCGGGGGGGCTTCCAGAGACCCAGTACTTC. Its protein is CASSSGGLPETQYF.

This rearrangement joins TRBV9 to TRBJ2-1; D ambiguous. The CDR3 runs to 15 residues. Trimming left V 4 bases short and J 9 bases short, with 20 bases between. The germline V gene has CDR1 SGDLS and CDR2 YYNGEE. The CDR3 protein is CASSPAFGSWAEQFF. The CDR3 nucleotides are TGTGCCAGCAGCCCAGCTTTTGGCAGCTGGGCTGAGCAGTTCTTC.

The chain employs TRBV12-3 or TRBV12-4 and TRBJ1-3; D not resolved. V was cut by 7 bases and J by 3 bases, with 7 bases left in between. The CDR3 runs to 12 residues. The CDR3 sequence is CASTIHGNTIYF. The CDR3 nucleotides read TGTGCCAGCACTATCCATGGAAACACCATATATTTT.

By its share, this clone is medium-sized. The chain combines TRBV4-3 with TRBJ2-2; a weak D match, TRBD1 (6 bases). Germline CDR1 is LGHNA and CDR2 is YSLEER. V dropped 1 base and J dropped 5 bases, with 14 bases sitting between them. The CDR3 spans 16 residues. The CDR3 coding sequence is TGCGCCAGCAGCCAAGGCAGGGGAAGGATAACCGGGGAGCTGTTTTTT. This encodes CASSQGRGRITGELFF.

This clone has just a few counts. This chain joins TRBV12-3 or TRBV12-4 and TRBJ2-7; the D gene is possibly TRBD2 (6 bases). Trimming pared 6 bases from V and 5 bases from J, leaving 11 bases between. The CDR3 is 12 amino acids. The CDR3 sequence: CASRSSVHEQYF. The CDR3, as DNA: TGTGCCAGCAGGTCTAGCGTCCACGAGCAGTACTTC.

This sequence joins TRBV4-3 and TRBJ2-1; D possibly corresponds to TRBD2 (5 bases). Germline V gene lookup returns CDR1 LGHNA and CDR2 YSLEER. The CDR3 contains 14 residues. Trimming removed 6 bases at V and 6 bases at J, with 15 bases between. The CDR3: CASRYTEGINEQFF. For the CDR3, the DNA is TGCGCCAGCAGGTACACCGAGGGAATCAATGAGCAGTTCTTC.

CDR3 loop: CASSPGITDTEAFF. The CDR3 region has the DNA TGTGCCAGCAGCCCAGGGATTACAGACACTGAAGCTTTCTTT. The chain is built from TRBV7-8 and TRBJ1-1; TRBD1 might be the D (5 bases). Trimming took off 5 bases at V and 3 bases at J, with 13 bases between the two ends. The CDR3 consists of 14 residues. Germline V gene lookup returns CDR1 SGHVS and CDR2 FQNEAQ.

The V call is TRBV4-1, the J call TRBJ2-1, with D perhaps TRBD1 (6 bases). This CDR3 is built from 17 residues. V shed 1 base and J shed 6 bases, with 19 bases lying between them. Germline values: CDR1 MGHRA, CDR2 YSYEKL. This CDR3 is CASSQVGRGGVSNEQFF. CDR3 DNA: TGCGCCAGCAGCCAAGTTGGAAGAGGGGGAGTGAGCAATGAGCAGTTCTTC.

This chain joins TRBV5-8 and TRBJ2-5; D remains unclear. The CDR3 contains 11 residues. Germline assignment: CDR1 SGHTS and CDR2 YDEGEE. Trimming removed 3 bases at V and 4 bases at J, with 4 bases between. The CDR3 sequence is CASSYRETQYF. The CDR3 DNA reads TGTGCCAGCAGCTATAGAGAGACCCAGTACTTC.

This chain links TRBV4-1 with TRBJ1-4; a possible D gene is TRBD1 (6 bases). The CDR3 spans 17 residues. The V end lost 0 bases, the J end lost 6 bases, and 17 bases lay between the germline ends. The germline gives CDR1 MGHRA, CDR2 YSYEKL. As DNA, the CDR3 is TGCGCCAGCAGCCAAGATCCAATAGGGGCAGGGGATGAAAAACTGTTTTTT. Amino acids: CASSQDPIGAGDEKLFF.

The chain links TRBV12-3 or TRBV12-4 to TRBJ2-7; D gene ambiguous. The CDR3 loop spans 13 amino acids. V was cut by 2 bases and J by 4 bases, with 9 bases left in between. The CDR3 DNA reads TGTGCCAGCAGTTTAAGCCCAGGATACGAGCAGTACTTC. Protein product: CASSLSPGYEQYF.

The V call is TRBV3-1 (or the pseudogene TRBV3-2), the J call TRBJ1-1, with D hard to call. Per germline, CDR1 LGHDT and CDR2 YNNKEL (reference sequence). Deletions cut 4 bases from V and 4 bases from J, with 4 bases between. There are 11 residues in the CDR3. This chain's CDR3 is CASSLSTEAFF. For the CDR3, the DNA is TGTGCCAGCAGCCTCTCCACTGAAGCTTTCTTT.